This T cell receptor beta chain was sequenced during a study of STAT3 mutations in large granular lymphocyte leukemia. Study-wide points: At least one immunodominant TCR beta clonotype appeared in every T-cell large granular lymphocyte leukemia patient. Sampling intervals varied between patients and samples.

Measured with immunoSEQ multiplex PCR; TCRdb has only the in-frame clones, and not every one. The sample gives fewer than 1,500 clones, under 75% of which show up once; roughly 9.8% is in the top ten. With respect to this clone: No antigen is known for it.

CDR1 and CDR2 from the germline V gene are SGHNT and YYREEE (reference sequence). The J segment lost 1 base and the V segment lost 4 bases, leaving 5 bases of the junction unmatched. The CDR3 is 15 residues long. The sequence was collected from a woman aged 70-85 years with T-cell large granular lymphocyte leukemia. Some clones in this sample may be carry-over from other donors' samples. Sequenced material: peripheral blood mononuclear cells. The genes are TRBV5-4 and TRBJ1-3; TRBD1 aligns across 7 bases. The CDR3 region is CASSLRGGSGNTIYF. As DNA, the CDR3 is TGTGCCAGCAGCCTCAGGGGGGGTTCTGGAAACACCATATATTTT. The full variable domain, completed using reference TRBV5-4 and TRBJ1-3, is ETGVTQSPTHLIKTRGQQVTLRCSSQSGHNTVSWYQQALGQGPQFIFQYYREEENGRGNFPPRFSGLQFPNYSSELNVNALELDDSALYLCASSLRGGSGNTIYFGEGSWLTVV.